This T cell receptor (beta chain) was identified in a study of blood T cell repertoires in COVID-19. On the study more broadly: Samples came from the United States, Italy and Spain, spanning acute and convalescent COVID-19. In each case, the material was cDNA or gDNA derived from T cells, B-cell-depleted T cells, or PBMCs.

Authors' data handling: Amplification of reference gene primers was used by the study to estimate nucleated cell counts. Here immunoSEQ multiplex PCR was the method, and the copy in TCRdb shows in-frame clones only, minus some. V, J and clone size derive from that table, while D and trimming were established from the DNA sequence. Among hundreds of thousands of clones listed, about 83% were seen once. This CDR3 contains 14 residues. Germline V gene data show CDR1 as SGHDT and CDR2 as YYEEEE. J was trimmed by 4 bases and V by 3 bases; bases with no gene match: 5. The rearrangement uses TRBV5-6 and TRBJ1-1; 8 bases are a match to TRBD1. The sequencing input was peripheral blood. The clonotype was recovered from a woman aged 50 to 65 with acute or convalescent COVID-19. CDR3 amino acids: CASSYGTGGTEAFF. DNA of the CDR3: TGTGCCAGCAGCTACGGGACAGGAGGCACTGAAGCTTTCTTT.